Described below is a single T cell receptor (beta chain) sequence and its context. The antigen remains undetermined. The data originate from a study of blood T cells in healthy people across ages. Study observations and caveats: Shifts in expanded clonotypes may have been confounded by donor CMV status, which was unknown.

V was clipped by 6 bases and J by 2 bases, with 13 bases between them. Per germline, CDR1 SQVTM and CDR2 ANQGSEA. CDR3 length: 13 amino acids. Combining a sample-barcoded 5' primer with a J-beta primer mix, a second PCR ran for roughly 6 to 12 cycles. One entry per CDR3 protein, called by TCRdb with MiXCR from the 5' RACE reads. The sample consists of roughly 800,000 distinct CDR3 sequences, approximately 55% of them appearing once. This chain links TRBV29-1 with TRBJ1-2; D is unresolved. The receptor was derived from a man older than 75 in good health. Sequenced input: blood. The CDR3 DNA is TGCAGCGTCCTCAACCCCGCCAACTATGGCTACACCTTC. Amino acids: CSVLNPANYGYTF. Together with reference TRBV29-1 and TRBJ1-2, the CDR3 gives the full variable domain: SAVISQKPSRDICQRGTSLTIQCQVDSQVTMMFWYRQQPGQSLTLIATANQGSEATYESGFVIDKFPISRPNLTFSTLTVSNMSPEDSSIYLCSVLNPANYGYTFGSGTRLTVV.